This entry concerns a single T cell receptor (beta chain). Antigen unknown. The sample comes from a study of cytomegalovirus exposure and HLA in healthy donors. Across the study: An early release of data contained tens of millions of unique TCRs, which came from HLA-typed donors.

Per the germline V gene, CDR1 is LGHNA and CDR2 is YNFKEQ. Unmatched junction bases numbered 6, after V lost 2 bases and J lost 5 bases. CDR3 length: 16 residues. The study ran its PCR with 60 Vbeta and 13 Jbeta primers. Using immunoSEQ multiplex PCR, the repertoire was profiled, and TCRdb retains in-frame clones only, with some absent. In the table there are over 150,000 clones, about 77% of which are singletons. Regarding the study as a whole: Later analysis identified a missense DCLRE1C variant that was linked to TCR beta V- and J-gene trimming. The Asian-associated ancestry cluster reportedly had fewer N-insertions than the approximately 670-donor mean in a later analysis. What TCR beta sequences reportedly achieved was accurate prediction of HLA-A and HLA-B alleles in most subjects.

The specimen was PBMCs. This sequence was found in a male donor in good health and CMV-seropositive. This chain joins TRBV4-2 and TRBJ2-3; 11 bases are a match to TRBD2. The CDR3, as DNA: TGTGCCAGCAGCCAAATAGCGGGGGGGCCGGGAGATACGCAGTATTTT. Amino acid sequence: CASSQIAGGPGDTQYF.